Below, one TCR beta chain is given with its context. The antigen remains unidentified. The entry originates in a study of vaccination and CD4 T cells after COVID-19. Background on the study: Each convalescent patient was PCR positive for SARS-CoV-2 on nasal swab; eight to ten cases were mild and one severe. The study's findings and limits: Median SARS-CoV-2-reactive clonotype numbers rose nonsignificantly, 21 to 38.

Unmatched junction bases numbered 3, after V lost 4 bases and J lost 2 bases. CDR3 length: 14 amino acids. Germline V gives CDR1 MNHEY, CDR2 SVGAGI. The Oncomine TCR Beta short-read assay generated sequence data from the DNA of cultured CD4+ T cells. In TCRdb, the PCR reads were re-called with MiXCR into one record per CDR3 protein. Of some 12,000 distinct CDR3 sequences listed, 55% to 70% are singletons. Described treatment: roughly 10-day PBMC culture with coronavirus spike peptide pools or control peptides (ViraFEST assay). Using peptide pools, antigen-specific T cells were expanded in ViraFEST before TCRs were sequenced.

The chain is built from TRBV6-5 and TRBJ2-7; TRBD2 agrees at 9 bases. The sequence was obtained from a human donor who had recovered from COVID-19. Material for sequencing was CD4+ T cells from blood, cultured in vitro. The CDR3 coding sequence is TGTGCCAGCAGTTTAGCGGGGGTAACCTACGAGCAGTACTTC. Its protein product is CASSLAGVTYEQYF.